The rows below give T cell receptor beta chains drawn from one sample of a study of blood T cell repertoires in COVID-19. The assay was immunoSEQ multiplex PCR, and TCRdb's table has in-frame clones only and misses some. In the table there are about 200,000 clones, approximately 82% of which are singletons. Specimen: peripheral blood. These receptors were obtained from a human donor with acute or convalescent COVID-19. The donor label of this sample is uncertain. CDR3s include the opening cysteine and the closing phenylalanine or tryptophan. D genes are given only for firm matches. Rows give clone size only sometimes, using once, few, many, or a class for an expanded clone.

v_call: TRBV14
clone_size: .
d_call: .
j_call: TRBJ1-3
cdr3_nt: TGTGCCAGCAGCCCCCAAGGAAACACCATATATTTT
cdr3_aa: CASSPQGNTIYF

v_call: TRBV9
clone_size: .
d_call: .
j_call: TRBJ2-3
cdr3_nt: TGTGCCAGCAGAGACGAGCGGGCCCGCACAGATACGCAGTATTTT
cdr3_aa: CASRDERARTDTQYF

v_call: TRBV5-6
clone_size: few
d_call: .
j_call: TRBJ1-3
cdr3_nt: TGTGCCAGCAGTTTATCGGGAAACACCATATATTTT
cdr3_aa: CASSLSGNTIYF

v_call: TRBV19
clone_size: .
d_call: TRBD2
j_call: TRBJ2-1
cdr3_nt: TGTGCCAGTCGGACTAGCGGGAGCAATGAGCAGTTCTTC
cdr3_aa: CASRTSGSNEQFF

v_call: TRBV23-1
clone_size: .
d_call: .
j_call: TRBJ2-2
cdr3_nt: TGCGCCAGCAGTCACGGGAAAGCGGCCGGGGAGCTGTTTTTT
cdr3_aa: CASSHGKAAGELFF

v_call: TRBV18
clone_size: .
d_call: .
j_call: TRBJ1-5
cdr3_nt: TGTGCCAGCTCACCACAGGGGTCCAATCAGCCCCAGCATTTT
cdr3_aa: CASSPQGSNQPQHF

v_call: TRBV6-2/TRBV6-3
clone_size: .
d_call: .
j_call: TRBJ1-2
cdr3_nt: TGTGCCAGCAGTAATTCCAGGGATGGCTACACCTTC
cdr3_aa: CASSNSRDGYTF

v_call: TRBV27
clone_size: .
d_call: .
j_call: TRBJ2-3
cdr3_nt: TGTGCCAGCAGTTTACTGGGGGCCGGCACAGATACGCAGTATTTT
cdr3_aa: CASSLLGAGTDTQYF

v_call: TRBV9
clone_size: .
d_call: .
j_call: TRBJ2-2
cdr3_nt: TGTGCCAGCAGCGTAGGTCGGGGAAGTTACACCGGGGAGCTGTTTTTT
cdr3_aa: CASSVGRGSYTGELFF

v_call: TRBV7-2
clone_size: .
d_call: .
j_call: TRBJ2-3
cdr3_nt: TGTGCCAGCAGCACCAGGACAGACACAGATACGCAGTATTTT
cdr3_aa: CASSTRTDTDTQYF

v_call: TRBV9
clone_size: .
d_call: TRBD2
j_call: TRBJ2-1
cdr3_nt: TGTGCCAGCAGCGTAGGATTAGCGGGAGGAAGTTTAGGTAACGATGAGCAGTTCTTC
cdr3_aa: CASSVGLAGGSLGNDEQFF

v_call: TRBV19
clone_size: once
d_call: TRBD1
j_call: TRBJ1-4
cdr3_nt: TGTGCCAGTACCCCAACCCCCCTTTCCGGGACAGGGGGCAAAGGGGGTGAAAAACTGTTTTTT
cdr3_aa: CASTPTPLSGTGGKGGEKLFF

v_call: TRBV5-1
clone_size: once
d_call: TRBD2
j_call: TRBJ2-5
cdr3_nt: TGCGCCAGCAGCTCGACTAGCGGGATCCAAGAGACCCAGTACTTC
cdr3_aa: CASSSTSGIQETQYF

v_call: TRBV10-3
clone_size: .
d_call: .
j_call: TRBJ2-3
cdr3_nt: TGTGCCATAGCTCAGGGGGGTACGCAGTATTTT
cdr3_aa: CAIAQGGTQYF

v_call: TRBV27
clone_size: .
d_call: TRBD1
j_call: TRBJ2-7
cdr3_nt: TGTGCCAGCAGGAACCTAGGACAGGGCTCCTACGAGCAGTACTTC
cdr3_aa: CASRNLGQGSYEQYF

v_call: TRBV30
clone_size: .
d_call: TRBD1
j_call: TRBJ2-1
cdr3_nt: TGTGCCTGGAGCGACCGGGACAGGGGGTCTTACAATGAGCAGTTCTTC
cdr3_aa: CAWSDRDRGSYNEQFF

v_call: TRBV5-1
clone_size: .
d_call: .
j_call: TRBJ2-6
cdr3_nt: TGCGCCAGCAGCTTTGAAGGGAGCTCTGGGGCCAACGTCCTGACTTTC
cdr3_aa: CASSFEGSSGANVLTF

v_call: TRBV27
clone_size: .
d_call: TRBD1
j_call: TRBJ1-6
cdr3_nt: TGTGCCAGCAGTCCTACAGGGGATCGCTATAATTCACCCCTCCACTTT
cdr3_aa: CASSPTGDRYNSPLHF

v_call: TRBV29-1
clone_size: .
d_call: .
j_call: TRBJ2-3
cdr3_nt: TGCAGCGTTGAAAGGGGGATCCCAGATACGCAGTATTTT
cdr3_aa: CSVERGIPDTQYF

v_call: TRBV6-5
clone_size: .
d_call: TRBD1
j_call: TRBJ2-7
cdr3_nt: TGTGCCAGCAGTTACTCTGGACAGGGTTGGAACGAGCAGTACTTC
cdr3_aa: CASSYSGQGWNEQYF

v_call: TRBV28
clone_size: .
d_call: .
j_call: TRBJ1-1
cdr3_nt: TGTGCCAGCAGTTATCCATTGAACACTGAAGCTTTCTTT
cdr3_aa: CASSYPLNTEAFF

v_call: TRBV18
clone_size: few
d_call: TRBD1
j_call: TRBJ2-3
cdr3_nt: TGTGCCAGCTCAGAGGACAGGGTGGGCACAGATACGCAGTATTTT
cdr3_aa: CASSEDRVGTDTQYF

v_call: TRBV10-1
clone_size: once
d_call: TRBD2
j_call: TRBJ2-3
cdr3_nt: TGCGCCAGCAGTGAAGGACTAGCGGGATCCGGGGCAGATACGCAGTATTTT
cdr3_aa: CASSEGLAGSGADTQYF

v_call: TRBV12-1
clone_size: .
d_call: .
j_call: TRBJ2-7
cdr3_nt: TGTGCCAGCAGCTTTGCGGGGACAGCCCGGGGACCCTACGAGCAGTACTTC
cdr3_aa: CASSFAGTARGPYEQYF

v_call: TRBV4-2
clone_size: once
d_call: TRBD1
j_call: TRBJ2-7
cdr3_nt: TGTGCCAGCAGCCGCGACAGGGGAAGCTCCTACGAGCAGTACTTC
cdr3_aa: CASSRDRGSSYEQYF

v_call: TRBV29-1
clone_size: .
d_call: .
j_call: TRBJ2-1
cdr3_nt: TGCAGCGTCCTTAGAGGCAGCTCCTACAATGAGCAGTTCTTC
cdr3_aa: CSVLRGSSYNEQFF

v_call: TRBV6-2/TRBV6-3
clone_size: once
d_call: .
j_call: TRBJ1-1
cdr3_nt: TGTGCCAGCAGCCTCATAGGGGGAGGGACTGAAGCTTTCTTT
cdr3_aa: CASSLIGGGTEAFF

v_call: TRBV28
clone_size: .
d_call: TRBD1
j_call: TRBJ2-7
cdr3_nt: TGTGCCAGCGGGACAGGGGCCTCCTACGAGCAGTACTTC
cdr3_aa: CASGTGASYEQYF

v_call: TRBV7-9
clone_size: .
d_call: .
j_call: TRBJ2-3
cdr3_nt: TGTGCCAGCAGCCCCTACAGGGGCGGGGGCACAGATACGCAGTATTTT
cdr3_aa: CASSPYRGGGTDTQYF

v_call: TRBV19
clone_size: .
d_call: TRBD1
j_call: TRBJ1-2
cdr3_nt: TGTGCCAGTAGTCCGACCGGGACAGCTAACTATGGCTACACCTTC
cdr3_aa: CASSPTGTANYGYTF

v_call: TRBV28
clone_size: once
d_call: TRBD1
j_call: TRBJ1-5
cdr3_nt: TGTGCCAGCAGTCAAACCCCGGGACAGGGAGGCAATCAGCCCCAGCATTTT
cdr3_aa: CASSQTPGQGGNQPQHF

v_call: TRBV9
clone_size: .
d_call: TRBD1
j_call: TRBJ1-1
cdr3_nt: TGTGCCAGCAGCCCTGAGACAGGGGTGAACACTGAAGCTTTCTTT
cdr3_aa: CASSPETGVNTEAFF

v_call: TRBV7-9
clone_size: .
d_call: TRBD1
j_call: TRBJ1-1
cdr3_nt: TGTGCCAGCAGCATACAGGGGCAGAAGACTGAAGCTTTCTTT
cdr3_aa: CASSIQGQKTEAFF

v_call: TRBV24-1
clone_size: .
d_call: TRBD2
j_call: TRBJ2-3
cdr3_nt: TGTGCCACCAGTGGAGGCGGGAGGGCCACAGATACGCAGTATTTT
cdr3_aa: CATSGGGRATDTQYF

v_call: TRBV10-3
clone_size: .
d_call: TRBD1
j_call: TRBJ1-1
cdr3_nt: TGTGCCATCAGGGACAGGGTCCGCATGAACACTGAAGCTTTCTTT
cdr3_aa: CAIRDRVRMNTEAFF

v_call: TRBV19
clone_size: .
d_call: .
j_call: TRBJ1-1
cdr3_nt: TGTGCCAGTAGTATAACGGGGGGTTCAAGTCCGGCTTTCTTT
cdr3_aa: CASSITGGSSPAFF

v_call: TRBV2
clone_size: .
d_call: TRBD1
j_call: TRBJ1-2
cdr3_nt: TGTGCCAGCAGCTACAGGGGGCCCGGCTACACCTTC
cdr3_aa: CASSYRGPGYTF

v_call: TRBV3-1/TRBV3-2
clone_size: .
d_call: .
j_call: TRBJ2-2
cdr3_nt: TGTGCCAGCAGCCAAGATAGTACTAGTCTGGGGGAGCTGTTTTTT
cdr3_aa: CASSQDSTSLGELFF

v_call: TRBV19
clone_size: few
d_call: .
j_call: TRBJ1-3
cdr3_nt: TGTGCCAGTAGTATAAGTCAGGCCCGCTCTGGAAACACCATATATTTT
cdr3_aa: CASSISQARSGNTIYF

v_call: TRBV5-6
clone_size: .
d_call: TRBD1
j_call: TRBJ2-3
cdr3_nt: TGTGCCAGCAGCTTGCGGACAGGGAACACAGATACGCAGTATTTT
cdr3_aa: CASSLRTGNTDTQYF

v_call: TRBV19
clone_size: few
d_call: .
j_call: TRBJ1-3
cdr3_nt: TGTGCCAGTAGGTATAGTTCCATCTCTGGAAACACCATATATTTT
cdr3_aa: CASRYSSISGNTIYF

v_call: TRBV7-9
clone_size: few
d_call: .
j_call: TRBJ1-1
cdr3_nt: TGTGCCAGCAGCCCCTGGGGGGGGTCGGACACTGAAGCTTTCTTT
cdr3_aa: CASSPWGGSDTEAFF

v_call: TRBV3-1/TRBV3-2
clone_size: .
d_call: .
j_call: TRBJ1-1
cdr3_nt: TGTGCCAGCAGCCAGGGGAGTAGGACTGAAGCTTTCTTT
cdr3_aa: CASSQGSRTEAFF

v_call: TRBV20-1
clone_size: .
d_call: .
j_call: TRBJ1-2
cdr3_nt: TGCAGTGCTGGTGCACAGGGCTACAACTATGGCTACACCTTC
cdr3_aa: CSAGAQGYNYGYTF

v_call: TRBV7-9
clone_size: once
d_call: .
j_call: TRBJ1-6
cdr3_nt: TGTGCCAGCAGTAAATCGGGGGTAAATTCACCCCTCCACTTT
cdr3_aa: CASSKSGVNSPLHF

v_call: TRBV6-5
clone_size: .
d_call: .
j_call: TRBJ1-4
cdr3_nt: TGTGCCAGCAGTTGGGCAACAGCGACCCGAGGGGAAAAACTGTTTTTT
cdr3_aa: CASSWATATRGEKLFF

v_call: TRBV6-6
clone_size: .
d_call: .
j_call: TRBJ1-2
cdr3_nt: TGTGCCAGCAGTTACTGGGACAAAAACTATGGCTACACCTTC
cdr3_aa: CASSYWDKNYGYTF

v_call: TRBV5-1
clone_size: .
d_call: TRBD1
j_call: TRBJ2-5
cdr3_nt: TGCGCCAGCAGCTTGGGACCGACAGGGGGGGAAGGAGAGACCCAGTACTTC
cdr3_aa: CASSLGPTGGEGETQYF

v_call: TRBV6-1
clone_size: once
d_call: TRBD2
j_call: TRBJ2-3
cdr3_nt: TGTGCCAGCCAAGGACTAGAAAGCACAGATACGCAGTATTTT
cdr3_aa: CASQGLESTDTQYF

v_call: TRBV11-2
clone_size: few
d_call: .
j_call: TRBJ1-2
cdr3_nt: TGTGCCAGCAGCCTTGGGGGGGGTTACGGTGGCTACACCTTC
cdr3_aa: CASSLGGGYGGYTF

v_call: TRBV11-1
clone_size: .
d_call: TRBD2
j_call: TRBJ2-5
cdr3_nt: TGTGCCAGCAGTCAAATAGCGGGAGTGAGGGAGACCCAGTACTTC
cdr3_aa: CASSQIAGVRETQYF

v_call: TRBV14
clone_size: .
d_call: TRBD2
j_call: TRBJ2-2
cdr3_nt: TGTGCCAGCAGCCCGACTAGCGGGAGGGCCTTCGGGGAGCTGTTTTTT
cdr3_aa: CASSPTSGRAFGELFF

v_call: TRBV15
clone_size: .
d_call: .
j_call: TRBJ2-3
cdr3_nt: TGTGCCACCAGCAGAGGTCAGGGTAGGACAGATACGCAGTATTTT
cdr3_aa: CATSRGQGRTDTQYF

v_call: TRBV6-1
clone_size: .
d_call: TRBD2
j_call: TRBJ2-7
cdr3_nt: TGTGCCAGCAGTGCGACTAGCGGGAGGCCAATTACGAGGCAGTACTTC
cdr3_aa: CASSATSGRPITRQYF

v_call: TRBV18
clone_size: .
d_call: .
j_call: TRBJ2-7
cdr3_nt: TGTGCCAGCTCACCACCGAACAGGGATTACGAGCGGTACTTC
cdr3_aa: CASSPPNRDYERYF

v_call: TRBV11-3
clone_size: .
d_call: TRBD1
j_call: TRBJ2-3
cdr3_nt: TGTGCCAGCAGCCCTGGACAGGGGAGATTCACAGATACGCAGTATTTT
cdr3_aa: CASSPGQGRFTDTQYF

v_call: TRBV30
clone_size: .
d_call: .
j_call: TRBJ2-3
cdr3_nt: TGTGCCTGGTCTTGGAGGGTTAACACAGATACGCAGTATTTT
cdr3_aa: CAWSWRVNTDTQYF